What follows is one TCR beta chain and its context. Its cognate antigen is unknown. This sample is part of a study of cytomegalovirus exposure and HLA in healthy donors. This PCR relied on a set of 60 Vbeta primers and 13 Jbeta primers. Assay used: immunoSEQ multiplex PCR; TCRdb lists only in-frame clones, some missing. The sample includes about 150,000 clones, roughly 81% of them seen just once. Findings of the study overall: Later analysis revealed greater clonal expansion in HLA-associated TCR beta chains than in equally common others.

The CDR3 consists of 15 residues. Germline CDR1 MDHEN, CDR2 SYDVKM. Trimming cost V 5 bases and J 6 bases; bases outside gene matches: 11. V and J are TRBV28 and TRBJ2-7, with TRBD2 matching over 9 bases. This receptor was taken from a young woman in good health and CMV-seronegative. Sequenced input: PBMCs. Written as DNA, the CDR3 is TGTGCCAGCAGTGACGGGCTAGCGGGAACCGTCGAGCAGTACTTC. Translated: CASSDGLAGTVEQYF.